This is a list of T cell receptor beta chains from one sample in a study of cytomegalovirus exposure and HLA in healthy donors. Here immunoSEQ multiplex PCR was the method, and the copy in TCRdb shows in-frame clones only, minus some. The sample holds over 200,000 clones, about nine tenths seen once. The sequencing sample was made of PBMCs. The receptors were sampled from a young woman in good health and CMV-seropositive. CDR3s include the opening cysteine and the closing phenylalanine or tryptophan. The order of the fields is V gene, D gene, clone size, J gene, CDR3 DNA, CDR3 protein. D genes are given only for firm matches. The size of a clone is reported for some rows only, either as once, few or many, or as a class for expanded clones.

v_call: TRBV11-3; d_call: TRBD1; clone_size: .; j_call: TRBJ2-2; cdr3_nt: TGTGCCAGCAGTTCCCCCCCCGGACAGGTCACCGGGGAGCTGTTTTTT; cdr3_aa: CASSSPPGQVTGELFF
v_call: TRBV6-1; d_call: .; clone_size: .; j_call: TRBJ1-1; cdr3_nt: TGTGCCAGCAGTAAAGGGTGGGCCGAAGCTTTCTTT; cdr3_aa: CASSKGWAEAFF
v_call: TRBV5-1; d_call: .; clone_size: .; j_call: TRBJ1-4; cdr3_nt: TGCGCCAGCAGCCCAGGGGCCTCAACTAATGAAAAACTGTTTTTT; cdr3_aa: CASSPGASTNEKLFF
v_call: TRBV5-6; d_call: TRBD2; clone_size: .; j_call: TRBJ2-7; cdr3_nt: TGTGCCAGCAGCCGGTTGGCGGGAGTATACGAGCAGTACTTC; cdr3_aa: CASSRLAGVYEQYF
v_call: TRBV30; d_call: .; clone_size: .; j_call: TRBJ2-7; cdr3_nt: TGTGCCTGGACTGCCTCCGGCGGCGAGCAGTACTTC; cdr3_aa: CAWTASGGEQYF
v_call: TRBV6-1; d_call: .; clone_size: .; j_call: TRBJ2-7; cdr3_nt: TGTGCCAGCAGTGGAGGCGGAGGGCCTCTGGCCGAGCAGTACTTC; cdr3_aa: CASSGGGGPLAEQYF
v_call: TRBV28; d_call: TRBD1; clone_size: .; j_call: TRBJ1-5; cdr3_nt: TGTGCCAGCAGTTCCCCGCGACAGGGCGGGGATTTAAATGTTGGTCAGCCCCAGCATTTT; cdr3_aa: CASSSPRQGGDLNVGQPQHF
v_call: TRBV6-5; d_call: TRBD1; clone_size: .; j_call: TRBJ1-1; cdr3_nt: TGTGCCAGCAGTCCGGACAGGGGGCGGACTGAAGCTTTCTTT; cdr3_aa: CASSPDRGRTEAFF
v_call: TRBV9; d_call: .; clone_size: .; j_call: TRBJ2-2; cdr3_nt: TGTGCCAGCTCATCCTCGGCGGATCCCACCGGGGAGCTGTTTTTT; cdr3_aa: CASSSSADPTGELFF
v_call: TRBV30; d_call: TRBD1; clone_size: few; j_call: TRBJ1-1; cdr3_nt: TGTGCCTGGAGTGAGGACAGGGTGGTCACTGAAGCTTTCTTT; cdr3_aa: CAWSEDRVVTEAFF
v_call: TRBV28; d_call: .; clone_size: .; j_call: TRBJ1-5; cdr3_nt: TGTGCCACTGGGGCAGGTCAGCCCCAGCATTTT; cdr3_aa: CATGAGQPQHF
v_call: TRBV5-1; d_call: .; clone_size: .; j_call: TRBJ2-2; cdr3_nt: TGCGCCAGCAACCGACAGAACACCGGGGAGCTGTTTTTT; cdr3_aa: CASNRQNTGELFF
v_call: TRBV18; d_call: TRBD1; clone_size: .; j_call: TRBJ2-1; cdr3_nt: TGTGCCAGCTCGGGACAGGGAAACAATGAGCAGTTCTTC; cdr3_aa: CASSGQGNNEQFF
v_call: TRBV27; d_call: TRBD1; clone_size: .; j_call: TRBJ2-3; cdr3_nt: TGTGCCAGCAGGGCACAGGGGGCGGCAGATACGCAGTATTTT; cdr3_aa: CASRAQGAADTQYF
v_call: TRBV6-5; d_call: .; clone_size: few; j_call: TRBJ1-1; cdr3_nt: TGTGCCAGCAAGACATCAGGGGCTGAAGCTTTCTTT; cdr3_aa: CASKTSGAEAFF
v_call: TRBV15; d_call: .; clone_size: .; j_call: TRBJ2-1; cdr3_nt: TGTGCCACCAGCAGAGTTGTGGACAGATCACGCAATGAGCAGTTCTTC; cdr3_aa: CATSRVVDRSRNEQFF
v_call: TRBV19; d_call: .; clone_size: .; j_call: TRBJ2-7; cdr3_nt: TGTGCCAGTAGTATAGTAGGGCGGGGAAAGAACTACGAGCAGTACTTC; cdr3_aa: CASSIVGRGKNYEQYF
v_call: TRBV10-3; d_call: .; clone_size: .; j_call: TRBJ2-1; cdr3_nt: TGTGCCATCAGTGGAGGGAGTACAGGGCATGAGCAGTTCTTC; cdr3_aa: CAISGGSTGHEQFF
v_call: TRBV6-1; d_call: .; clone_size: .; j_call: TRBJ2-3; cdr3_nt: TGTGCCAGCAGTGCGCCTAGCGCGAGCACAGATACGCAGTATTTT; cdr3_aa: CASSAPSASTDTQYF
v_call: TRBV19; d_call: TRBD2; clone_size: .; j_call: TRBJ2-7; cdr3_nt: TGTGCCAGTAGTATCGGGACTAGCGGAAGTTACGAGCAGTACTTC; cdr3_aa: CASSIGTSGSYEQYF
v_call: TRBV9; d_call: TRBD2; clone_size: .; j_call: TRBJ2-1; cdr3_nt: TGTGCCAGCAGCGTTAGCGGGAGGCCCCCCGATGAGCAGTTCTTC; cdr3_aa: CASSVSGRPPDEQFF
v_call: TRBV27; d_call: TRBD2; clone_size: .; j_call: TRBJ2-4; cdr3_nt: TGTGCCAGCAGTTCTCCACTAGCGGGGAAAAACATTCAGTACTTC; cdr3_aa: CASSSPLAGKNIQYF
v_call: TRBV10-3; d_call: .; clone_size: .; j_call: TRBJ1-3; cdr3_nt: TGTGCCATATCCAACGGACTCTCTGGAAACACCATATATTTT; cdr3_aa: CAISNGLSGNTIYF
v_call: TRBV6-1; d_call: .; clone_size: .; j_call: TRBJ2-2; cdr3_nt: TGTGCCAGCAGGGCAGGGGACATGAACACCGGGGAGCTGTTTTTT; cdr3_aa: CASRAGDMNTGELFF
v_call: TRBV7-4; d_call: .; clone_size: .; j_call: TRBJ2-7; cdr3_nt: TGTGCCAGGGGGGCCTCACTCCGTCTCGAGCAGTACTTC; cdr3_aa: CARGASLRLEQYF
v_call: TRBV5-4; d_call: .; clone_size: .; j_call: TRBJ2-1; cdr3_nt: TGTGCCAGCAGCTTGGACACTAGCTACAATGAGCAGTTCTTC; cdr3_aa: CASSLDTSYNEQFF
v_call: TRBV28; d_call: .; clone_size: .; j_call: TRBJ2-1; cdr3_nt: TGTGCCAGCAGTGGGGGCGTGTACAATGAGCAGTTCTTC; cdr3_aa: CASSGGVYNEQFF
v_call: TRBV6-5; d_call: TRBD1; clone_size: once; j_call: TRBJ2-7; cdr3_nt: TGTGCCAGCAGCCCGGACAGGGTCCCCACCTACGAGCAGTACTTC; cdr3_aa: CASSPDRVPTYEQYF
v_call: TRBV6-5; d_call: .; clone_size: .; j_call: TRBJ2-3; cdr3_nt: TGTGCCAGCAGCTCTACTAGCACAGATACGCAGTATTTT; cdr3_aa: CASSSTSTDTQYF
v_call: TRBV4-1; d_call: TRBD1; clone_size: .; j_call: TRBJ2-1; cdr3_nt: TGCGCCAGCAGCCAGGCCCGACAGGGCCCCCCCTACAATGAGCAGTTCTTC; cdr3_aa: CASSQARQGPPYNEQFF
v_call: TRBV13; d_call: TRBD1; clone_size: .; j_call: TRBJ1-1; cdr3_nt: TGTGCCAGCAGCTTGCAGGGGGGGAACACTGAAGCTTTCTTT; cdr3_aa: CASSLQGGNTEAFF
v_call: TRBV5-1; d_call: .; clone_size: .; j_call: TRBJ2-1; cdr3_nt: TGCGCCAGCAGCTCGACTACTAGGGATGAGCAGTTCTTC; cdr3_aa: CASSSTTRDEQFF
v_call: TRBV28; d_call: TRBD1; clone_size: .; j_call: TRBJ1-5; cdr3_nt: TGTGCCAGCAGTTTAGTATGGAAGGGGGCAAATCAGCCCCAGCATTTT; cdr3_aa: CASSLVWKGANQPQHF
v_call: TRBV5-4; d_call: .; clone_size: .; j_call: TRBJ1-5; cdr3_nt: TGTGCCAGCAGCGCGGGGGCGGGCGATCAGCCCCAGCATTTT; cdr3_aa: CASSAGAGDQPQHF
v_call: TRBV10-1; d_call: .; clone_size: .; j_call: TRBJ2-3; cdr3_nt: TGCGCCAGCTCAGCCCAGGGGTCGCCGGGGAATACGCAGTATTTT; cdr3_aa: CASSAQGSPGNTQYF
v_call: TRBV7-8; d_call: .; clone_size: .; j_call: TRBJ2-5; cdr3_nt: TGTGCCAGCAGCTTAGCGTCGTGGTACGGGCAAGAGACCCAGTACTTC; cdr3_aa: CASSLASWYGQETQYF
v_call: TRBV7-6; d_call: TRBD1; clone_size: .; j_call: TRBJ2-2; cdr3_nt: TGTGCCAGCAGGTTTCCGGGACAGGGGAACACCGGGGAGCTGTTTTTT; cdr3_aa: CASRFPGQGNTGELFF
v_call: TRBV18; d_call: .; clone_size: .; j_call: TRBJ1-3; cdr3_nt: TGTGCCAGCTCACCCGGACAGCTCGCGGGAAACACCATATATTTT; cdr3_aa: CASSPGQLAGNTIYF
v_call: TRBV30; d_call: .; clone_size: .; j_call: TRBJ1-1; cdr3_nt: TGTGCCTGGAGCATACAGGGGAACACTGAAGCTTTCTTT; cdr3_aa: CAWSIQGNTEAFF
v_call: TRBV5-4; d_call: TRBD2; clone_size: .; j_call: TRBJ2-5; cdr3_nt: TGTGCCAGCAGCCCCTCTAGAAGTAGCGGGAGCGAGACCCAGTACTTC; cdr3_aa: CASSPSRSSGSETQYF
v_call: TRBV28; d_call: .; clone_size: .; j_call: TRBJ1-2; cdr3_nt: TGTGCCAGCAGTTCTAGCTTTTGGACAGAGGATTGGTATGGCTACACCTTC; cdr3_aa: CASSSSFWTEDWYGYTF
v_call: TRBV5-1; d_call: .; clone_size: .; j_call: TRBJ1-2; cdr3_nt: TGCGCCAGCAGCTCGAAACTACCGGGAGGGCCAGACTATGGCTACACCTTC; cdr3_aa: CASSSKLPGGPDYGYTF